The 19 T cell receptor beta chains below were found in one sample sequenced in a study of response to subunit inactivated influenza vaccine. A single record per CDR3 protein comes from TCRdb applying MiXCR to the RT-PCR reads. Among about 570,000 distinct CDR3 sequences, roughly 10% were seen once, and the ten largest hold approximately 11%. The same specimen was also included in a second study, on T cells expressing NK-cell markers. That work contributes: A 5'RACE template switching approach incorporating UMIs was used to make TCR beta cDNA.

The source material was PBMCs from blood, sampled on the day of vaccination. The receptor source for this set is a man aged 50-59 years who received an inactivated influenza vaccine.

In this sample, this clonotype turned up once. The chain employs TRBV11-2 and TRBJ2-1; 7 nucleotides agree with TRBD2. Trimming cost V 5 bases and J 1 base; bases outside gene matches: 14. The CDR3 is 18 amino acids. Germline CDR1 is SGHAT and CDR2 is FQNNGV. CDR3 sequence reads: CASSLGLGSGKSYNEQFF. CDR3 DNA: TGTGCCAGCAGCCTGGGGTTGGGGAGCGGGAAATCCTACAATGAGCAGTTCTTC.

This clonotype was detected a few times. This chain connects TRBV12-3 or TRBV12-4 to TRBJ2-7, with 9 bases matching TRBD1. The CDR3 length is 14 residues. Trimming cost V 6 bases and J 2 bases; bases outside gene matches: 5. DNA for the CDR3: TGTGCCAGCAGGCAGGGACAGGGCACCTACGAGCAGTACTTC. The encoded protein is CASRQGQGTYEQYF.

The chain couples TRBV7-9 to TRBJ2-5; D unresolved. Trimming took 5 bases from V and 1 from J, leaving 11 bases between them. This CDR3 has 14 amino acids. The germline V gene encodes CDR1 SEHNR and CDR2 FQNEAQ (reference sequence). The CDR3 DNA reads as TGTGCCAGCAGCCGAGACACGACCCAAGAGACCCAGTACTTC. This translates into CASSRDTTQETQYF.

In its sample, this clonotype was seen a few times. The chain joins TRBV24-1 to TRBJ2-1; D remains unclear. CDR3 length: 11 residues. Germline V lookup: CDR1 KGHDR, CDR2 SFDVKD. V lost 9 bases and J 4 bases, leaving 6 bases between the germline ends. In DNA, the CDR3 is TGTGCCACCGCGTTGTACAATGAGCAGTTCTTC. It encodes CATALYNEQFF.

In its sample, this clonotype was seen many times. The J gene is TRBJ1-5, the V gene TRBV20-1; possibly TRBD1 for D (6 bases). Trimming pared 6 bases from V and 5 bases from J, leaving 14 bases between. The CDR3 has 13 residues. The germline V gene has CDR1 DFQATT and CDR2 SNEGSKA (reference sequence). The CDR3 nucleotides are TGCAGTGCAACCGGGACAAATTATCAGCCCCAGCATTTT. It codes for CSATGTNYQPQHF.

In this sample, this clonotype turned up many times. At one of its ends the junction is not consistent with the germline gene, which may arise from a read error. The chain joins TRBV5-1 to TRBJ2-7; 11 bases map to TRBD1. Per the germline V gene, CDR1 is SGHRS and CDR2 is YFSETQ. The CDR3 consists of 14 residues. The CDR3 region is CASSPGTGGYEQYF. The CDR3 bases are TGTGCCAGCAGCCCCGGGACAGGGGGTTACGAGCAGTACTTC.

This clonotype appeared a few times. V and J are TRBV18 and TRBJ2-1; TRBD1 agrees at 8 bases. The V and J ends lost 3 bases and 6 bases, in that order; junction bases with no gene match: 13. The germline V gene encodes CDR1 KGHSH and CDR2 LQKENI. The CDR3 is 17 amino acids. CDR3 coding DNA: TGTGCCAGCTCACCCCTTCTAACCAGGGGGCAGGTCAATGAGCAGTTCTTC. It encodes CASSPLLTRGQVNEQFF.

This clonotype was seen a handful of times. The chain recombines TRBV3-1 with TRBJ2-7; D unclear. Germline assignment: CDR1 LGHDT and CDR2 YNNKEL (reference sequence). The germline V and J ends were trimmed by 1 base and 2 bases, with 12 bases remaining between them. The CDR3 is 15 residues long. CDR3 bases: TGTGCCAGCAGCCAAGGCCTGCGAGCTACCTACGAGCAGTACTTC. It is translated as CASSQGLRATYEQYF.

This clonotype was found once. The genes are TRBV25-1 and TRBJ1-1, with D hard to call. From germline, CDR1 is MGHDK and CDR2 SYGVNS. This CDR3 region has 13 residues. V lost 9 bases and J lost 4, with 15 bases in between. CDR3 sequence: CARGPGRLTEAFF. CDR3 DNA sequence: TGTGCCAGGGGCCCCGGGCGGCTCACTGAAGCTTTCTTT.

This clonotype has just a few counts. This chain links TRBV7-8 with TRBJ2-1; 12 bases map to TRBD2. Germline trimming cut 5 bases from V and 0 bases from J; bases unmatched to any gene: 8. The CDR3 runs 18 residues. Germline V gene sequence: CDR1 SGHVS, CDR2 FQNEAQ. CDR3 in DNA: TGTGCCAGCAGCACCGGACTAGCGGGACTAAGCTCCTACAATGAGCAGTTCTTC. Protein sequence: CASSTGLAGLSSYNEQFF.

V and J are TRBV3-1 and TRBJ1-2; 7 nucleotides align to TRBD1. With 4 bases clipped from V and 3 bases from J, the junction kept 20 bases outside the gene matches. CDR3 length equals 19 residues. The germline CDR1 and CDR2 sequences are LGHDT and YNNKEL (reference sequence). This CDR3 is CASSPGNSRRGLKYYGYTF. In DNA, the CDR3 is TGTGCCAGCAGCCCAGGAAATAGCAGGAGGGGGCTCAAATACTATGGCTACACCTTC.

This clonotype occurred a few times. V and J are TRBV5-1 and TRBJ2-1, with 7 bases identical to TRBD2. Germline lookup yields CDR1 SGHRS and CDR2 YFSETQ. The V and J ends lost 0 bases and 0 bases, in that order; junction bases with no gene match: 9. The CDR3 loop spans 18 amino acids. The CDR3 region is CASSLVPGLSSSYNEQFF. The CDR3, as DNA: TGCGCCAGCAGCTTGGTTCCGGGACTATCGAGCTCCTACAATGAGCAGTTCTTC.

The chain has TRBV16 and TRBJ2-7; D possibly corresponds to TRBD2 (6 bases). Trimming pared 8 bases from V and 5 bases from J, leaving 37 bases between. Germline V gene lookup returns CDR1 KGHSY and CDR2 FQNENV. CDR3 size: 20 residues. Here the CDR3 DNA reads TGTGCCAGCGCCGGCCCCAGGGTTTTAAGTTCTGGGACTCCAGTAGACGAGCAGTACTTC. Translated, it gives CASAGPRVLSSGTPVDEQYF.

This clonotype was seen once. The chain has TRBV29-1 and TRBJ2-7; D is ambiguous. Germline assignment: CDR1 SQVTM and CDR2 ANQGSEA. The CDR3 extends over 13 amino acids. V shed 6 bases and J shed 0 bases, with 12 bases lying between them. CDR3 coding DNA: TGCAGCGTGATAGGTGGTAGCTCCTACGAGCAGTACTTC. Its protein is CSVIGGSSYEQYF.

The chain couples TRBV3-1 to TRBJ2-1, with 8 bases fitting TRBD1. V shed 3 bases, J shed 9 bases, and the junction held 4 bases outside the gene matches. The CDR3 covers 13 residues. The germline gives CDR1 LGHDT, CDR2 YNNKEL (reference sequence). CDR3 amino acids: CASSHGQGREQFF. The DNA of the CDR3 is TGTGCCAGCAGCCACGGACAGGGCCGTGAGCAGTTCTTC.

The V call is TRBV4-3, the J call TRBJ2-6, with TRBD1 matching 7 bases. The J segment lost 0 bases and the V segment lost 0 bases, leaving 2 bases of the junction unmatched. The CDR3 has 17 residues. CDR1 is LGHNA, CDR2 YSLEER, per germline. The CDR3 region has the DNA TGCGCCAGCAGCCAAGAGGACAGGAGCTCTGGGGCCAACGTCCTGACTTTC. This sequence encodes CASSQEDRSSGANVLTF.

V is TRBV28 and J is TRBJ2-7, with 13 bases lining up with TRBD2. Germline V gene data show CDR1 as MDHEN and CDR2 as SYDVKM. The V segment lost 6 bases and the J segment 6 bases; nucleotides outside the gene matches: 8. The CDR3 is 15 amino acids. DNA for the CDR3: TGTGCCAGCAGACCAATGGGACTAGCGGGACTCGAGCAGTACTTC. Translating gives CASRPMGLAGLEQYF.

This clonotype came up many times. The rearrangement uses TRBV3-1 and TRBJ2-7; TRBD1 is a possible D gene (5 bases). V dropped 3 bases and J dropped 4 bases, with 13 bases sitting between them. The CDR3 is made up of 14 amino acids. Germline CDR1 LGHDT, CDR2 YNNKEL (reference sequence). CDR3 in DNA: TGTGCCAGCAGCCATCTGGGGCAGGGTTACGAGCAGTACTTC. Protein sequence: CASSHLGQGYEQYF.

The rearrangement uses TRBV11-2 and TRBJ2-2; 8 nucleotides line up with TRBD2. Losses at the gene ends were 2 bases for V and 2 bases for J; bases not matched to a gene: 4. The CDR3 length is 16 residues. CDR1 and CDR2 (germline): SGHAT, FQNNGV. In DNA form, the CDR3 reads TGTGCCAGCAGCTTATCCGGGGGGGCAAACACCGGGGAGCTGTTTTTT. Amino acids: CASSLSGGANTGELFF.